This T cell receptor (beta chain) was retrieved from a study of blood T cells in healthy people across ages. Points from the study as a whole: Estimates of total diversity, which came from one million sequenced T cells, were considered to be underestimates.

A second PCR of 7 to 11 cycles used a sample-barcoded 5' primer and a J-beta primer mix. Tags on each cDNA molecule came from a template-switch adaptor with 12 random nucleotides. TCRdb ran MiXCR on the 5' RACE reads and lists one entry per CDR3 protein. The sample gives about 970,000 distinct CDR3 sequences, roughly 51% of which show up once; 20% to 25% is in the top ten. Peripheral blood samples of approximately 10 milliliters were drawn from each donor. A minimum of 6 micrograms of total RNA was extracted per sample. Regarding this clonotype: What it binds is not known. A clone one base away is much larger, so this may be a read error.

The CDR3 is 17 amino acids. The germline V gene encodes CDR1 MNHEY and CDR2 SVGEGT. Sequenced input: blood. The receptor was derived from an older woman in good health. The chain is built from TRBV6-2 or TRBV6-3 and TRBJ1-6, with D unresolved. CDR3 bases: TGTGCCAGCAGGGAACCGGACGAGTTTTCCTTTAATTCACCCCTCCACTTT. It codes for CASREPDEFSFNSPLHF.